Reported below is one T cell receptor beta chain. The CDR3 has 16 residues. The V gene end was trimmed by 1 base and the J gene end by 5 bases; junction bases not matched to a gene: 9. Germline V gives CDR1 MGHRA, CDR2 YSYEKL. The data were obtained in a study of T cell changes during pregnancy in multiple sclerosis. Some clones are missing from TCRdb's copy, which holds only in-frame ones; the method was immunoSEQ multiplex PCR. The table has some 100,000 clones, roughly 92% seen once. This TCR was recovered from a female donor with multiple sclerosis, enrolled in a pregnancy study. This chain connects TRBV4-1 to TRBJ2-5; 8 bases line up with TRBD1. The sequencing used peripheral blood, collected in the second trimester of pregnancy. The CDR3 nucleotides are TGCGCCAGCAGCCAAGTCAAGGACAGGGTAAAGGAGACCCAGTACTTC. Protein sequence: CASSQVKDRVKETQYF.